These 32 T cell receptor beta chains were sequenced from one sample in a study of cytomegalovirus exposure and HLA in healthy donors. The PCR ran on 60 Vbeta and 13 Jbeta primers. Profiled with immunoSEQ multiplex PCR; TCRdb holds only in-frame clones, not every one. The sample lists some 150,000 clones, 70% to 80% seen once, with about 1.3% in the top ten. Material for sequencing was PBMCs. These receptors all come from a man in his fifties or sixties in good health and CMV-seronegative.

J is TRBJ1-6 and V is TRBV6-6; 7 nucleotides line up with TRBD1. The CDR3 runs 14 residues. V lost 4 bases to trimming and J lost 7 bases; unmatched junction nucleotides: 4. Germline V gene sequence: CDR1 MNHNY, CDR2 SVGAGI (reference sequence). CDR3 nucleotide sequence: TGTGCCAGCAGTTTACAGGGGAAGAATTCACCCCTCCACTTT. Translating it yields CASSLQGKNSPLHF.

The V gene is TRBV5-6, the J gene TRBJ2-7; weak D call: TRBD2 (5 bases). CDR1 and CDR2 from the germline V gene are SGHDT and YYEEEE. Trimming left V 2 bases short and J 3 bases short, with 15 bases between. There are 15 residues in the CDR3. The CDR3 bases are TGTGCCAGCAGCTTTCGAGGGATTGGGTACTACGAGCAGTACTTC. Protein sequence: CASSFRGIGYYEQYF.

V is TRBV28 and J is TRBJ2-3; 14 nucleotides line up with TRBD2. Germline V lookup: CDR1 MDHEN, CDR2 SYDVKM. The junction had 13 bases not matched to a gene; V was cut back by 6 bases and J by 8 bases. The CDR3 loop spans 17 amino acids. This CDR3 reads CASSHEGLAGGGTTQYF. CDR3 sequence (DNA): TGTGCCAGCAGCCATGAAGGACTAGCGGGAGGCGGGACTACGCAGTATTTT.

The rearrangement uses TRBV18 and TRBJ1-6; D is uncertain. The CDR3 runs to 12 residues. The V gene lost 4 bases and the J gene lost 7 bases, with 5 bases spanning the gap. Germline V gene sequence: CDR1 KGHSH, CDR2 LQKENI. The CDR3 loop is CASSRRNSPLHF. The CDR3 DNA sequence: TGTGCCAGCTCACGCAGAAATTCACCCCTCCACTTT.

The V call is TRBV29-1, the J call TRBJ2-5; 10 nucleotides agree with TRBD1. With the DNA end fitting TRBJ2-7 better, the J assignment may be wrong. CDR3 length: 14 residues. Germline lookup yields CDR1 SQVTM and CDR2 ANQGSEA. CDR3 in DNA: TGCAGCGTAACGGGACAGGGGTCCTCCTACGAGCAGTACTTC. Protein: CSVTGQGSSYEQYF.

The V call is TRBV5-6, the J call TRBJ1-2; tentative D call: TRBD1 (6 bases). The CDR3 covers 15 residues. Per germline, CDR1 SGHDT and CDR2 YYEEEE. The germline V and J ends were trimmed by 1 base and 6 bases, with 16 bases remaining between them. Here the CDR3 DNA reads TGTGCCAGCAGCTTGTTATACAGGGTTCGTGATGGCTACACCTTC. It codes for CASSLLYRVRDGYTF.

J is TRBJ2-1 and V is TRBV13; the D gene is possibly TRBD1 (7 bases). V was shortened by 4 bases and J by 6 bases, with 25 bases between the two germline ends. Germline values: CDR1 PRHDT, CDR2 FYEKMQ (reference sequence). This CDR3 is 18 amino acids long. CDR3 in amino acids: CASSYGGQKGAEGNEQFF. CDR3 nucleotides: TGTGCCAGCAGCTACGGAGGGCAGAAGGGGGCAGAAGGCAATGAGCAGTTCTTC.

This clone was counted a single time. The chain carries TRBV11-3 and TRBJ2-5, with TRBD2 matching over 9 bases. The CDR3 spans 13 residues. CDR1 SGHNT and CDR2 YENEEA come from the germline V gene. V shed 3 bases and J 4 bases; nucleotides not matched to a gene: 0. The CDR3 DNA is TGTGCCAGCAGCTTGCGGGAGGGAGAGACCCAGTACTTC. It yields the protein CASSLREGETQYF.

This clone was found once. The chain uses TRBV7-9 and TRBJ2-3; TRBD2 might be the D (6 bases). Germline CDR1 and CDR2: SEHNR and FQNEAQ (reference sequence). V lost 5 bases, J lost 5 bases, and 11 bases lay in between. The CDR3 is 13 amino acids. CDR3 in amino acids: CASSRYSGDTQYF. The CDR3 coding sequence is TGTGCCAGCAGCAGATATAGCGGAGATACGCAGTATTTT.

The rearrangement links TRBV4-3 to TRBJ2-7, with a tentative D call TRBD2 (6 bases). This CDR3 has 14 residues. Germline lookup yields CDR1 LGHNA and CDR2 YSLEER. The V and J ends lost 0 bases and 7 bases respectively, with 13 bases between them. The CDR3 protein is CASSQEGGAGEQYF. CDR3 nucleotides: TGCGCCAGCAGCCAAGAGGGTGGGGCGGGAGAGCAGTACTTC.

CDR3 nucleotide sequence: TGTGCCAGCCAGCCCGGACAGGCGCCGCTTGAGCAGTTCTTC. The encoded protein is CASQPGQAPLEQFF. The chain links TRBV6-6 to TRBJ2-1; TRBD1 matches 7 bases. J gave up 9 bases and V 8 bases, and 13 bases lay outside the gene matches. The CDR3 has 14 amino acids. Per germline, CDR1 MNHNY and CDR2 SVGAGI (reference sequence).

V is TRBV6-1 and J is TRBJ2-7; TRBD1 matches at 8 bases. Looked up from germline, CDR1 is MNHNS and CDR2 is SASEGT. The CDR3 has 14 amino acids. The trim removed 5 bases at V and 0 bases at J, leaving 3 bases unmatched. The CDR3 coding sequence is TGTGCCAGCAGTCGGGACAGGAGCTCCTACGAGCAGTACTTC. Translation gives CASSRDRSSYEQYF.

In its sample, this clone was seen a few times. The V gene is TRBV6-1, the J gene TRBJ2-5, with D possibly being TRBD1 (5 bases). V was pared by 2 bases and J by 1 base, with 8 bases between. The CDR3 sequence is 14 residues long. CDR1 MNHNS and CDR2 SASEGT come from the germline V gene. The CDR3 DNA reads TGTGCCAGCAGTGAAATCAGGGCCCAAGAGACCCAGTACTTC. Protein product: CASSEIRAQETQYF.

The CDR3 sequence is CASSQQGYGYTF. The CDR3 region has the DNA TGTGCCAGCAGTCAACAGGGTTATGGCTACACCTTC. J is TRBJ1-2 and V is TRBV28; weak D call: TRBD1 (6 bases). The CDR3 length is 12 residues. CDR1 MDHEN and CDR2 SYDVKM come from the germline V gene. Trimming took 5 bases from V and 5 from J, leaving 9 bases between them.

This clone was seen a few times. The rearrangement joins TRBV19 to TRBJ1-5; tentatively, D is TRBD1 (6 bases). The CDR3 totals 15 residues. Per germline, CDR1 LNHDA and CDR2 SQIVND (reference sequence). Trimming shortened V by 1 base and J by 3 bases, and 10 bases separated the two germline ends. The CDR3 DNA sequence: TGTGCCAGTAGTATAGTGTCAGGGGCCAATCAGCCCCAGCATTTT. Amino acid sequence: CASSIVSGANQPQHF.

This clone has more than one count but fewer than ten. In DNA, the CDR3 is TGTGCCAGCAGCTGGACTAGCGGGGGGGCGGACAATGAGCAGTTCTTC. Protein: CASSWTSGGADNEQFF. The gene calls are TRBV7-9 and TRBJ2-1; 15 bases are a match to TRBD2. This CDR3 is 16 amino acids long. V lost 4 bases, J lost 5 bases, and 3 bases stayed unmatched. CDR1 is SEHNR, CDR2 FQNEAQ, per germline (reference sequence).

The chain has TRBV5-1 and TRBJ2-5; 8 bases map to TRBD2. Trimming took 2 bases from V and 5 from J; bases not matched to a gene: 8. The V gene's germline CDR1 is SGHRS and CDR2 YFSETQ. The CDR3 length is 15 residues. As DNA, the CDR3 is TGCGCCAGCAGCTTATCGGGACTAGATGTGGAGACCCAGTACTTC. Its translation is CASSLSGLDVETQYF.

This clone has just a few counts. The rearrangement joins TRBV10-3 to TRBJ2-5, with 9 bases aligning to TRBD1. Germline V gene lookup returns CDR1 ENHRY and CDR2 SYGVKD. CDR3 size: 14 residues. J lost 3 bases, V lost 8 bases, and 7 bases had no gene match. DNA for the CDR3: TGTGCCATCGGGGGGGGACAGGGAAAAGAGACCCAGTACTTC. Translated: CAIGGGQGKETQYF.

This chain connects TRBV6-1 to TRBJ2-1; 11 nucleotides agree with TRBD2. Germline V CDR1 and CDR2: MNHNS, SASEGT. The CDR3 loop spans 16 amino acids. The V segment lost 0 bases and the J segment 10 bases; nucleotides outside the gene matches: 8. For the CDR3, the DNA is TGTGCCAGCAGTGAAGCGCTGGTAGCGGGGGGGCAGGAGCAGTTCTTC. Translating gives CASSEALVAGGQEQFF.

The V call is TRBV19, the J call TRBJ1-1, with D possibly TRBD1 on 5 matching bases. Between the trimmed V and J ends, which lost 5 bases and 1 base, there was a span of 8 bases. The V gene's germline CDR1 is LNHDA and CDR2 SQIVND (reference sequence). The CDR3 has 13 amino acids. CDR3 bases: TGTGCCAGTAGTGCCACAGGGAACACTGAAGCTTTCTTT. Translation gives CASSATGNTEAFF.

This sequence joins TRBV6-1 and TRBJ2-1; the D gene is possibly TRBD2 (6 bases). V gave up 2 bases and J gave up 5 bases, with 13 bases separating them. CDR1 is MNHNS and CDR2 is SASEGT in the germline V gene. The CDR3 is 15 amino acids. In DNA form, the CDR3 reads TGTGCCAGCAGTGAACTGAGGGGACTTAACAATGAGCAGTTCTTC. Translating gives CASSELRGLNNEQFF.

The table lists this clone with a count of one. The chain combines TRBV9 with TRBJ1-2, with 7 bases aligning to TRBD1. This CDR3 has 13 amino acids. The V gene end was trimmed by 5 bases and the J gene end by 4 bases; junction bases not matched to a gene: 5. Germline-derived CDR1 and CDR2 are SGDLS and YYNGEE. The CDR3 coding sequence is TGTGCCAGCAGTCCCCAGGGGGGCTATGGCTACACCTTC. As protein: CASSPQGGYGYTF.

J is TRBJ2-1 and V is TRBV29-1, with D possibly TRBD2 on 9 matching bases. The CDR3 extends over 15 amino acids. Trimming pared 5 bases from V and 5 bases from J, leaving 19 bases between. Germline-derived CDR1 and CDR2 are SQVTM and ANQGSEA. The CDR3 protein is CSVTTGGLANNEQFF. CDR3 in DNA: TGCAGCGTTACAACAGGGGGACTAGCAAACAATGAGCAGTTCTTC.

The chain has TRBV4-1 and TRBJ2-5; the D gene is possibly TRBD2 (6 bases). CDR1 is MGHRA, CDR2 YSYEKL, per germline. The CDR3 runs to 14 residues. V lost 0 bases to trimming and J lost 7 bases, with 12 bases between them. The CDR3 protein is CASSQDAGTGTQYF. The CDR3 coding sequence is TGCGCCAGCAGCCAAGATGCGGGGACCGGGACCCAGTACTTC.

The V and J genes are TRBV6-5 and TRBJ1-4; TRBD1 aligns across 7 bases. Unmatched junction bases numbered 8, after V lost 5 bases and J lost 5 bases. The CDR3 is 15 amino acids. Germline CDR1 and CDR2: MNHEY and SVGAGI. CDR3 sequence (DNA): TGTGCCAGCAGTAGGACAGGCGATTTAAATGAAAAACTGTTTTTT. It is translated as CASSRTGDLNEKLFF.

The chain has TRBV11-2 and TRBJ1-1; 8 bases align to TRBD1. Per the germline V gene, CDR1 is SGHAT and CDR2 is FQNNGV. J lost 6 bases, V lost 5 bases, and 8 bases had no gene match. The CDR3 is 14 residues long. The CDR3 protein is CASSPNRGSAEAFF. CDR3 coding DNA: TGTGCCAGCAGCCCTAACAGGGGGTCCGCTGAAGCTTTCTTT.

This clone was observed a few times. The rearrangement links TRBV6-4 to TRBJ2-6; 7 bases are a match to TRBD1. V lost 0 bases, J lost 2 bases, and 1 base stayed unmatched. The CDR3 is 16 residues long. Germline V gives CDR1 MRHNA, CDR2 SNTAGT. CDR3 amino acids: CASSDSGGAGANVLTF. In DNA form, the CDR3 reads TGTGCCAGCAGTGACTCAGGGGGCGCTGGGGCCAACGTCCTGACTTTC.

The gene calls are TRBV30 and TRBJ1-6, with no clear D. Germline V CDR1 and CDR2: GTSNPN, SVGIG (reference sequence). Trimming took off 1 base at V and 0 bases at J, with 7 bases between the two ends. This CDR3 region has 15 residues. CDR3 nucleotide sequence: TGTGCCTGGAGTGCACTTAACTCCTATAATTCACCCCTCCACTTT. Translating gives CAWSALNSYNSPLHF.

The chain is built from TRBV10-2 and TRBJ2-3; D perhaps matches TRBD2 (5 bases). Trimming pared 2 bases from V and 2 bases from J, leaving 11 bases between. Germline CDR1 and CDR2: WSHSY and SAAADI. The CDR3 covers 15 residues. The CDR3 region is CASSEIGGYTDTQYF. CDR3 in DNA: TGCGCCAGCAGTGAGATAGGAGGCTACACAGATACGCAGTATTTT.

The chain joins TRBV6-5 to TRBJ2-1; 7 bases map to TRBD1. This CDR3 contains 15 residues. Germline-derived CDR1 and CDR2 are MNHEY and SVGAGI. Trimming at V came to 5 bases and at J to 6 bases, leaving 10 bases not matched to a gene. The CDR3 loop is CASSPDRAPLNEQFF. CDR3 nucleotides: TGTGCCAGCAGTCCAGACAGGGCCCCACTCAATGAGCAGTTCTTC.

The chain is built from TRBV25-1 and TRBJ1-1; 10 bases match TRBD1. CDR1 and CDR2 from the germline V gene are MGHDK and SYGVNS. J gave up 7 bases and V 8 bases, and 13 bases lay outside the gene matches. This CDR3 has 15 residues. The CDR3 spells CASQRQGAANFEAFF. In nucleotides, the CDR3 is TGTGCCAGCCAGCGACAGGGGGCGGCAAACTTTGAAGCTTTCTTT.

The genes are TRBV27 and TRBJ2-2, with TRBD1 matching 7 bases. Unmatched junction bases numbered 17, after V lost 2 bases and J lost 5 bases. The CDR3 is made up of 19 amino acids. CDR1 and CDR2 from the germline V gene are MNHEY and SMNVEV (reference sequence). The CDR3 sequence is CASSLIGTVGRARTGELFF. The CDR3 DNA reads as TGTGCCAGCAGTTTAATCGGGACAGTTGGTAGGGCCCGAACCGGGGAGCTGTTTTTT.